The rows below give T cell receptor beta chains drawn from one sample of a study of blood T cells in healthy people across ages. TCRdb itself ran the 5' RACE reads through MiXCR, one entry per CDR3 protein. The sample has 700,000 or so distinct CDR3 sequences, approximately 22% seen once. The source material was blood. The receptors derive from a man aged 65 to 79 in good health. Each CDR3 is given with its conserved first and last residue. The D gene is left open where the match is weak. Only part of the rows carry a size: once, few, many, or a class if the clone is expanded.

>.|.|TRBV29-1|TRBJ1-2
TGCAGCGTTGAACCCAGCGTGGGGGATCATGGCTACACCTTC
CSVEPSVGDHGYTF
>.|few|TRBV20-1|TRBJ2-1
TGCAGTGCTCAAGGGGCCCTCTCCTACAATGAGCAGTTCTTC
CSAQGALSYNEQFF
>.|.|TRBV9|TRBJ2-5
TGTGCCAGCAGCTCGAAGATCGAAGAGACCCAGTACTTC
CASSSKIEETQYF
>TRBD2|few|TRBV7-8|TRBJ2-2
TGTGCCAGCAGCCCAATAGTTGGGGGACCGGGACTAGCGGGATCTAACACCGGGGAGCTGTTTTTT
CASSPIVGGPGLAGSNTGELFF
>.|once|TRBV6-1|TRBJ1-4
TGTGCCAGCAGTGGAGACAGCGGTGAAAAACTGTTTTTT
CASSGDSGEKLFF
>.|.|TRBV24-1|TRBJ2-5
TGTGCCACCAGTGAAGAGGGTTACCAAGAGACCCAGTACTTC
CATSEEGYQETQYF
>TRBD2|.|TRBV2|TRBJ2-2
TGTGCCAGCAGTGAATGGGGGGGACTAGCGGGGGAGAACACCGGGGAGCTGTTTTTT
CASSEWGGLAGENTGELFF
>.|.|TRBV29-1|TRBJ2-7
TGCAGCGTTGAAGTTGTGGGTGTTGGCTACGAGCAGTACTTC
CSVEVVGVGYEQYF
>.|.|TRBV29-1|TRBJ2-1
TGCAGCGTTCGACAGGGAGGGTATGAGCAGTTCTTC
CSVRQGGYEQFF
>.|.|TRBV5-1|TRBJ2-1
TGCGCCAGCAGCTTGGTTCCCGGGAGCTCCTACAATGAGCAGTTCTTC
CASSLVPGSSYNEQFF
>.|.|TRBV20-1|TRBJ2-1
TGCAGTGCCGAGTCGGGGGACCCAACCCACAATGAGCAGTTCTTC
CSAESGDPTHNEQFF
>.|.|TRBV5-1|TRBJ1-4
TGCGCCAGCAGCCATGAGGAGCGGGAGCGACTGTTTTTT
CASSHEERERLFF
>TRBD2|.|TRBV7-6|TRBJ2-7
TGTGCCAGCAGCTTAGGTGGGCTAGCGGCCTTATACGAGCAGTACTTC
CASSLGGLAALYEQYF
>.|many|TRBV15|TRBJ2-7
TGTGCCACCAGCAGAGAAAAGGGCCACTACGAGCAGTACTTC
CATSREKGHYEQYF
>.|few|TRBV12-3/TRBV12-4|TRBJ1-2
.
CASSFGPGLDYGYTF
>.|few|TRBV6-5|TRBJ1-2
TGTGCCAGTATAGAGCTGGGGACCTCGGCTGGCTACACCTTC
CASIELGTSAGYTF
>TRBD1|many|TRBV30|TRBJ1-5
TGTGCCTGGAGTACCCAGGGGGGGGTTCAGCCCCAGCATTTT
CAWSTQGGVQPQHF
>.|.|TRBV3-1|TRBJ2-3
TGTGCCAGCAGACCGACCCCGGCAGATACGCAGTATTTT
CASRPTPADTQYF
>TRBD2|.|TRBV20-1|TRBJ2-1
TGCAGTGCCGTGGGGACTAGCGTCTACAATGAGCAGTTCTTC
CSAVGTSVYNEQFF
>.|.|TRBV6-5|TRBJ2-4
TGTGCCAGCAGTCCGACCATGACTCTAGCCAAAAACATTCAGTACTTC
CASSPTMTLAKNIQYF